The TCR beta chain under discussion was sequenced for a study of CD8 T cells in ankylosing spondylitis listed by TCRdb under 2017. Concerning the study at large: T cell receptor beta repertoires were profiled in healthy donors and ankylosing spondylitis patients so that disease-linked TCR variants could be found. The whole study cohort included 108 healthy donors and 20 to 30 ankylosing spondylitis patients. Peripheral blood was sampled, and synovial fluid was also collected from ankylosing spondylitis patients. Results the study describes overall, beyond this receptor: Some TCR beta motif variants had previously been reported in synovial fluid and blood of reactive arthritis patients, which suggested common disease-initiation mechanisms. A TCR beta motif of roughly 8 highly homologous amino acid variants appeared characteristic of blood from ankylosing spondylitis patients. The disease-linked clones showed a CD8+ phenotype and occurred at relatively low frequencies in peripheral blood. According to the report, matched synovial fluid samples from ankylosing spondylitis patients were significantly enriched for the disease-linked clones.

CDR1 MNHEY and CDR2 SMNVEV were looked up in the germline V gene (reference sequence). The CDR3 has 22 amino acids, counting the end cysteine and phenylalanine. CDR3 DNA only is kept here, 66 bases in frame from base 1. V is trimmed back by 2 bases and J by 0 bases, and the junction contains 17 bases that no gene match accounts for. This clonotype came up many times. No antigen is known for it. No quality values exist for individual bases; no much larger clone is one base distant. Sequencing took place on an Illumina HiSeq 2500. Quantitative 5'-RACE with molecular barcodes was the method used to prepare the TCR beta libraries. In the paper's pipeline: A new computational method, built on a probabilistic model of VDJ rearrangement, was used to identify disease-linked TCR variants. The public sequencing data were trimmed at Q25 with fastp and processed into clonotypes with MiXCR by TCRdb, which kept only in-frame beta chains. Here each entry gathers all rows of one CDR3 protein and keeps the most common genes and DNA. The V and J calls here are based on TCRdb, not the publication. A total of some 200,000 distinct CDR3 sequences appear in this sample, 15% to 20% of them only once. The top ten clonotypes cover roughly 4.5% of the sample.

The rearranged segments are TRBV27 and TRBJ2-6, with 9 bases aligning to TRBD1. The sequenced sample consisted of blood, either unsorted or a sorted T cell fraction (not recorded which). The receptor's source is a male donor between 5 and 29 years old with ankylosing spondylitis or in good health (not recorded which). Donor details come from another sample of the same person, matched by shared clones. The CDR3 region: CASSLRWTGVNLPPSGANVLTF. The base sequence is TGTGCCAGCAGTTTACGTTGGACAGGGGTAAACCTTCCTCCCTCTGGGGCCAACGTCCTGACTTTC.